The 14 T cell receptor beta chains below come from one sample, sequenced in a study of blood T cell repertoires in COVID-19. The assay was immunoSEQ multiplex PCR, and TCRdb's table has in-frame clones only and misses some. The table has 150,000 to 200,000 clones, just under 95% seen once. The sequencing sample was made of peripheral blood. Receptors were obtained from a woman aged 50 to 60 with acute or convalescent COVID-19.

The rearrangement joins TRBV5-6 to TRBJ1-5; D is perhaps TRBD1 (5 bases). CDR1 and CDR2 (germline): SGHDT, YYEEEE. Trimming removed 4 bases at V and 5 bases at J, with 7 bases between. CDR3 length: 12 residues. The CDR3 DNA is TGTGCCAGCAGCCTACAGGATCAGCCCCAGCATTTT. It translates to CASSLQDQPQHF.

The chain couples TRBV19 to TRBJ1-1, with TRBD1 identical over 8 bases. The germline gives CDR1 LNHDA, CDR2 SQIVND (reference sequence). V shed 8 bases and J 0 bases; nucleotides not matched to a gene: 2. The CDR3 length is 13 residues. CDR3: CASEDRVNTEAFF. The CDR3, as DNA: TGTGCCAGTGAGGACAGGGTGAACACTGAAGCTTTCTTT.

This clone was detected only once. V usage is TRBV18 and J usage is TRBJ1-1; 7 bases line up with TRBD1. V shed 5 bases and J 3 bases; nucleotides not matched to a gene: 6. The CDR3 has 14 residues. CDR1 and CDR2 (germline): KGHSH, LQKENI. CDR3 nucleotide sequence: TGTGCCAGCTCATCTGAGGGGGCGGACACTGAAGCTTTCTTT. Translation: CASSSEGADTEAFF.

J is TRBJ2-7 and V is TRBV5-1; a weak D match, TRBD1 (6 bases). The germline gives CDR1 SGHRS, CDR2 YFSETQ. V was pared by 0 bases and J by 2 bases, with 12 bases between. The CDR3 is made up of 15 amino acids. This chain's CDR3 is CASSLEQGLTYEQYF. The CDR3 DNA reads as TGCGCCAGCAGCTTGGAACAGGGATTAACCTACGAGCAGTACTTC.

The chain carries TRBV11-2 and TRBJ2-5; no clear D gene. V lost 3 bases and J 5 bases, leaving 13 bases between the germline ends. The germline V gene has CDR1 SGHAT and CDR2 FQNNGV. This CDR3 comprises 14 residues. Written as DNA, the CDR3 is TGTGCCAGCAGCTTTATTTACTCACAGGAGACCCAGTACTTC. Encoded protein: CASSFIYSQETQYF.

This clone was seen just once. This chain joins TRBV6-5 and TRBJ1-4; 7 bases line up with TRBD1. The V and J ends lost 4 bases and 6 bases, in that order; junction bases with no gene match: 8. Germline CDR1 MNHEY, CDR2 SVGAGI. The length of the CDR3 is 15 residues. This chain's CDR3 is CASSSRTGLDEKLFF. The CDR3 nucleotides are TGTGCCAGCAGTTCCCGGACAGGCCTTGATGAAAAACTGTTTTTT.

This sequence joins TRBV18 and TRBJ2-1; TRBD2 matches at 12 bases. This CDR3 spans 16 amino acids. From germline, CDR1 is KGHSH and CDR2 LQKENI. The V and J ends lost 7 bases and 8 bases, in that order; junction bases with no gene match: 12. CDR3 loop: CASLTYTSGRIYEQFF. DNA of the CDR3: TGTGCCAGCTTAACCTACACTAGCGGGAGGATCTATGAGCAGTTCTTC.

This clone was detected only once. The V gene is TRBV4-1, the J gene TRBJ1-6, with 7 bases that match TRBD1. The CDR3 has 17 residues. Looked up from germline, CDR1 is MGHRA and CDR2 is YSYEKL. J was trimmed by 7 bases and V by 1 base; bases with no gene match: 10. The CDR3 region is CASSQGTGEVGNSPLHF. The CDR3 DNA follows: TGCGCCAGCAGCCAAGGGACAGGTGAGGTCGGGAATTCACCCCTCCACTTT.

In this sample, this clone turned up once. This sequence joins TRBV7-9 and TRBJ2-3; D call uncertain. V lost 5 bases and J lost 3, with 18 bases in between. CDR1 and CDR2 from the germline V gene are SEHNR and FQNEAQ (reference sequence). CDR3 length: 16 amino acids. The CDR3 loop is CASSLHVVGRTDTQYF. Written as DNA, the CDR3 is TGTGCCAGCAGCCTCCACGTAGTGGGCAGAACAGATACGCAGTATTTT. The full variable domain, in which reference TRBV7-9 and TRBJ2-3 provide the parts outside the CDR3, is DTGVSQNPRHKITKRGQNVTFRCDPISEHNRLYWYRQTLGQGPEFLTYFQNEAQLEKSRLLSDRFSAERPKGSFSTLEIQRTEQGDSAMYLCASSLHVVGRTDTQYFGPGTRLTVL.

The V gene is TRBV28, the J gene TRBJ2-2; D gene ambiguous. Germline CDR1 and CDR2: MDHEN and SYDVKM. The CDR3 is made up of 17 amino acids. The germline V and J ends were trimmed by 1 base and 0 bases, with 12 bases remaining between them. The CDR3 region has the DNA TGTGCCAGCAGTTTATTTCCAGTCATAACGAACACCGGGGAGCTGTTTTTT. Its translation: CASSLFPVITNTGELFF. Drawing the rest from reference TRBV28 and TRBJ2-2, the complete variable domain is DVKVTQSSRYLVKRTGEKVFLECVQDMDHENMFWYRQDPGLGLRLIYFSYDVKMKEKGDIPEGYSVSREKKERFSLILESASTNQTSMYLCASSLFPVITNTGELFFGEGSRLTVL.

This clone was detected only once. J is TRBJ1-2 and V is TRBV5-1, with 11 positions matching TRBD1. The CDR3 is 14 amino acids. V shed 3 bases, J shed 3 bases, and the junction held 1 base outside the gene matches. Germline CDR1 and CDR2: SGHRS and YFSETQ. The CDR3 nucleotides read TGCGCCAGCAGCTCGGACAGGGGGCACTATGGCTACACCTTC. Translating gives CASSSDRGHYGYTF.

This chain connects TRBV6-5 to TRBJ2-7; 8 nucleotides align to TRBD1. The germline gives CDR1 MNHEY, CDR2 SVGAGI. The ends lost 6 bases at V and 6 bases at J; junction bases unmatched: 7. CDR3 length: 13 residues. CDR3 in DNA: TGTGCCAGCAGGCCCCAGGGGGCTGGCGAGCAGTACTTC. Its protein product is CASRPQGAGEQYF.

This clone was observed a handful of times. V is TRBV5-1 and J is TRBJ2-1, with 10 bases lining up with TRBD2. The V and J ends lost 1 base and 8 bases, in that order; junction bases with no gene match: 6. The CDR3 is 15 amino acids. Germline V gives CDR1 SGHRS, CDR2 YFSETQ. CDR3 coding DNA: TGCGCCAGCAGCTTGTCGCTAGCGGGAGATCATGAGCAGTTCTTC. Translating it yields CASSLSLAGDHEQFF.

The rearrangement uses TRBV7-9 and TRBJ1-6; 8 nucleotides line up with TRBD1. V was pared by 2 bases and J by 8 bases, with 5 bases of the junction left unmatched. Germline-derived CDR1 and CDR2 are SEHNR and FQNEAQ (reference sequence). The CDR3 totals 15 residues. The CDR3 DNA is TGTGCCAGCAGCTTACGGACAGGGATATATTCACCCCTCCACTTT. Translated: CASSLRTGIYSPLHF.